These 24 T cell receptor beta chains were all obtained from the same sample, sequenced in a study of spatial heterogeneity in lung cancer. Each CDR3 protein gets one entry after TCRdb re-called the 5' RACE reads with MiXCR. The profile shows under 150,000 distinct CDR3 sequences, 9% to 15% of them singletons. Specified time point: blood at routine non-recurrence follow-up after resection. In each case, whole RNA from tumor, nontumor lung or frozen PBMC was sequenced unsorted. This specimen consisted of PBMCs, obtained at follow-up. Receptors originate from a male donor with early-stage non-small cell lung cancer.

This clonotype was detected only a few times. The chain links TRBV7-8 to TRBJ2-7; D ambiguous. The CDR3 is made up of 14 amino acids. V dropped 5 bases and J dropped 4 bases, with 15 bases sitting between them. CDR1 is SGHVS, CDR2 FQNEAQ, per germline. This chain's CDR3 is CASSATSSGYEQYF. The CDR3 region has the DNA TGTGCCAGCAGCGCGACGTCTTCAGGATACGAGCAGTACTTC.

The rearrangement joins TRBV28 to TRBJ2-7; 10 bases agree with TRBD1. Germline V gene data show CDR1 as MDHEN and CDR2 as SYDVKM. The CDR3 extends over 15 amino acids. V lost 5 bases to trimming and J lost 2 bases; unmatched junction nucleotides: 6. For the CDR3, the DNA is TGTGCCAGCAGTCTTCCCGGGACAGGGGCCTACGAGCAGTACTTC. Amino acids: CASSLPGTGAYEQYF.

This clonotype was recorded a few times. The chain uses TRBV15 and TRBJ1-2; D gene unclear. Germline assignment: CDR1 LNHNV and CDR2 YYDKDF (reference sequence). CDR3 length: 14 residues. Trimming pared 1 base from V and 4 bases from J, leaving 10 bases between. CDR3 loop: CATSRGDSFYGYTF. In nucleotides, the CDR3 is TGTGCCACCAGCAGAGGGGATTCTTTCTATGGCTACACCTTC.

The V call is TRBV4-1, the J call TRBJ2-7; TRBD1 is a possible D gene (6 bases). Deletions cut 3 bases from V and 2 bases from J, with 14 bases between. This CDR3 spans 15 amino acids. Germline CDR1 and CDR2: MGHRA and YSYEKL. DNA for the CDR3: TGCGCCAGCAGCCACCCCCTGGCAGGGGCCTACGAGCAGTACTTC. This gives the protein CASSHPLAGAYEQYF.

The chain links TRBV20-1 to TRBJ2-7; tentatively, D is TRBD2 (6 bases). The V end was cut by 8 bases, the J end by 5 bases, with 22 bases between. CDR1 is DFQATT and CDR2 is SNEGSKA in the germline V gene (reference sequence). CDR3 size: 14 residues. CDR3 in amino acids: CSTGPAGPRDEQYF. The DNA for the CDR3 is TGCAGTACTGGGCCGGCGGGGCCTCGCGACGAGCAGTACTTC.

V usage is TRBV5-1 and J usage is TRBJ2-1, with TRBD1 matching over 7 bases. The V gene's germline CDR1 is SGHRS and CDR2 YFSETQ. V trimming: 2 bases; J trimming: 8 bases; junction bases outside the gene matches: 7. The CDR3 extends over 14 amino acids. The CDR3 spells CASSFLAGGHEQFF. The CDR3 nucleotides are TGCGCCAGCAGCTTCTTGGCAGGGGGACATGAGCAGTTCTTC.

The rearrangement links TRBV3-1 to TRBJ1-2; a possible D gene is TRBD1 (5 bases). Trimming removed 0 bases at V and 0 bases at J, with 14 bases between. The CDR3 length is 17 residues. The germline CDR1 and CDR2 sequences are LGHDT and YNNKEL (reference sequence). The CDR3 protein is CASSQEGVNGPNYGYTF. DNA of the CDR3: TGTGCCAGCAGCCAAGAAGGGGTCAACGGACCTAACTATGGCTACACCTTC.

This clonotype came up a few times. The CDR3 DNA is TGCGCCAGCAGCTTGGAAGGGACACAGGCCTATAATTCACCCCTCCACTTT. It encodes CASSLEGTQAYNSPLHF. V and J are TRBV5-1 and TRBJ1-6, with a tentative D call TRBD1 (6 bases). V lost 0 bases, J lost 2 bases, and 12 bases lay in between. Per germline, CDR1 SGHRS and CDR2 YFSETQ. This CDR3 spans 17 amino acids.

The table lists this clonotype with a few counts. V and J are TRBV28 and TRBJ1-3; 7 nucleotides align to TRBD1. The trim removed 6 bases at V and 4 bases at J, leaving 6 bases unmatched. Germline CDR1 and CDR2: MDHEN and SYDVKM. This CDR3 contains 14 residues. The CDR3 region is CASRLTGEGNTIYF. The DNA of the CDR3 is TGTGCCAGCAGACTAACAGGGGAGGGAAACACCATATATTTT.

V and J are TRBV19 and TRBJ1-5; the match to TRBD1 covers 7 bases. The ends lost 7 bases at V and 2 bases at J; junction bases unmatched: 2. The germline gives CDR1 LNHDA, CDR2 SQIVND (reference sequence). The CDR3 has 13 residues. In nucleotides, the CDR3 is TGTGCCAGTAACCAGGGGGGCAATCAGCCCCAGCATTTT. Encoded protein: CASNQGGNQPQHF.

The sample holds one count of this clonotype. The chain links TRBV5-1 to TRBJ2-2; unclear D gene. Per germline, CDR1 SGHRS and CDR2 YFSETQ. The CDR3 is 15 amino acids. V lost 0 bases, J lost 0 bases, and 6 bases lay in between. The CDR3: CASSLDRSNTGELFF. The CDR3 nucleotides are TGCGCCAGCAGCTTGGACAGATCGAACACCGGGGAGCTGTTTTTT.

V gene TRBV2 combines with J gene TRBJ2-7; D gene unclear. The CDR3 sequence is 11 residues long. Germline CDR1 and CDR2: SNHLY and FYNNEI. V lost 2 bases and J lost 5, with 4 bases in between. The CDR3 here is CASSERNEQYF. CDR3 DNA: TGTGCCAGCAGTGAACGGAACGAGCAGTACTTC.

This clonotype was detected many times. The rearrangement links TRBV6-5 to TRBJ1-6; D unclear. Trimming stripped 0 bases from V and 9 bases from J, with 9 bases between. The CDR3 is 14 residues long. Per germline, CDR1 MNHEY and CDR2 SVGAGI. The CDR3 coding sequence is TGTGCCAGCAGTTACTCGGGCAACCGTTCACCCCTCCACTTT. This encodes CASSYSGNRSPLHF.

In its sample, this clonotype was seen many times. The chain combines TRBV20-1 with TRBJ2-1, with D possibly called TRBD1 or TRBD2 (5 bases each). The germline CDR1 and CDR2 sequences are DFQATT and SNEGSKA (reference sequence). This CDR3 comprises 14 residues. Trimming took 5 bases from V and 5 from J, leaving 16 bases between them. The CDR3 nucleotides are TGCAGTGCTCAATCCCGGGGCTTTGACAATGAGCAGTTCTTC. Translation gives CSAQSRGFDNEQFF.

This clonotype was counted ten times or more. The chain employs TRBV7-9 and TRBJ2-5; D remains unclear. The V and J ends lost 5 bases and 0 bases respectively, with 13 bases between them. CDR1 is SEHNR and CDR2 is FQNEAQ in the germline V gene (reference sequence). CDR3 length: 15 residues. The CDR3 loop reads CASSPDGLNQETQYF. CDR3 nucleotides: TGTGCCAGCAGCCCCGACGGGTTGAACCAAGAGACCCAGTACTTC. Full variable domain (rest looked up from reference TRBV7-9 and TRBJ2-5): DTGVSQNPRHKITKRGQNVTFRCDPISEHNRLYWYRQTLGQGPEFLTYFQNEAQLEKSRLLSDRFSAERPKGSFSTLEIQRTEQGDSAMYLCASSPDGLNQETQYFGPGTRLLVL.

In DNA form, the CDR3 reads TGCAGTGCTACCTGGGACAGAGTGAACACTGAAGCTTTCTTT. This translates into CSATWDRVNTEAFF. The chain links TRBV20-1 to TRBJ1-1, with 7 bases fitting TRBD1. CDR1 is DFQATT and CDR2 is SNEGSKA in the germline V gene (reference sequence). The junction had 5 bases not matched to a gene; V was cut back by 4 bases and J by 0 bases. This CDR3 has 14 amino acids.

This clonotype appeared a few times. The rearrangement links TRBV2 to TRBJ1-3, with unresolved D. Germline V gives CDR1 SNHLY, CDR2 FYNNEI. This CDR3 has 16 residues. The V and J ends lost 5 bases and 4 bases respectively, with 18 bases between them. The CDR3 DNA is TGTGCCAGCAGTCCCCTGGGAGGAGGTCAAGGAAACACCATATATTTT. This gives the protein CASSPLGGGQGNTIYF. Using reference TRBV2 and TRBJ1-3 for the parts outside the CDR3, the full variable domain is EPEVTQTPSHQVTQMGQEVILRCVPISNHLYFYWYRQILGQKVEFLVSFYNNEISEKSEIFDDQFSVERPDGSNFTLKIRSTKLEDSAMYFCASSPLGGGQGNTIYFGEGSWLTVV.

This clonotype was seen repeatedly, ten times or more. The rearrangement links TRBV12-3 or TRBV12-4 to TRBJ2-3; tentatively, D is TRBD1 (5 bases). The CDR3 has 16 residues. Between the trimmed V and J ends, which lost 4 bases and 0 bases, there was a span of 14 bases. The CDR3 region is CASSSSGKLSTDTQYF. The CDR3 DNA reads TGTGCCAGCAGTTCATCAGGGAAGTTGAGCACAGATACGCAGTATTTT.

This clonotype was detected ten times or more. The chain links TRBV20-1 to TRBJ2-7, with D unclear. In germline, CDR1 is DFQATT, CDR2 SNEGSKA (reference sequence). The CDR3 is 12 residues long. V was pared by 3 bases and J by 1 base, with 7 bases between. The DNA for the CDR3 is TGCAGTGCTAGTTCGGTGTCCTACGAGCAGTACTTC. It encodes CSASSVSYEQYF.

J is TRBJ2-7 and V is TRBV28, with D maybe TRBD1 (6 bases). Germline V gives CDR1 MDHEN, CDR2 SYDVKM. This CDR3 region has 16 residues. The V gene lost 4 bases and the J gene lost 0 bases, with 16 bases spanning the gap. The CDR3 DNA sequence: TGTGCCAGCAGTTCGACTGACAGGTTGAACTCCTACGAGCAGTACTTC. Its protein is CASSSTDRLNSYEQYF.

This clonotype has ten or more counts. This chain uses TRBV29-1 with TRBJ1-3; D gene unclear. The length of the CDR3 is 12 residues. Per germline, CDR1 SQVTM and CDR2 ANQGSEA. V was cut by 0 bases and J by 4 bases, with 4 bases left in between. The CDR3 DNA reads TGCAGCGTTGAAGAAGGGGGAAACACCATATATTTT. It translates to CSVEEGGNTIYF. Full variable domain (remainder filled in from reference TRBV29-1 and TRBJ1-3): SAVISQKPSRDICQRGTSLTIQCQVDSQVTMMFWYRQQPGQSLTLIATANQGSEATYESGFVIDKFPISRPNLTFSTLTVSNMSPEDSSIYLCSVEEGGNTIYFGEGSWLTVV.

This clonotype was seen a handful of times. The rearrangement joins TRBV3-1 to TRBJ2-1, with D maybe TRBD2 (5 bases). Germline V CDR1 and CDR2: LGHDT, YNNKEL (reference sequence). Trimming stripped 5 bases from V and 1 base from J, with 12 bases between. The CDR3 loop spans 15 amino acids. CDR3 nucleotides: TGTGCCAGCAGCTCCCCCGGGGTGTCCTACAATGAGCAGTTCTTC. Translated, it gives CASSSPGVSYNEQFF.

This chain uses TRBV5-1 with TRBJ2-7; no clear D gene. The germline CDR1 and CDR2 sequences are SGHRS and YFSETQ. The CDR3 spans 12 residues. The V end was cut by 7 bases, the J end by 1 base, with 9 bases between. Written as DNA, the CDR3 is TGCGCCAGCTATCCAGCGTCCTACGAGCAGTACTTC. This sequence encodes CASYPASYEQYF.

This clonotype was seen repeatedly, ten times or more. The chain employs TRBV4-1 and TRBJ2-2; D is perhaps TRBD2 (6 bases). CDR3 length: 15 residues. CDR1 is MGHRA and CDR2 is YSYEKL in the germline V gene. V lost 11 bases and J lost 1, with 17 bases in between. The CDR3 loop is CAQRLGSRNTGELFF. DNA for the CDR3: TGCGCCCAAAGACTAGGGTCGAGGAACACCGGGGAGCTGTTTTTT.